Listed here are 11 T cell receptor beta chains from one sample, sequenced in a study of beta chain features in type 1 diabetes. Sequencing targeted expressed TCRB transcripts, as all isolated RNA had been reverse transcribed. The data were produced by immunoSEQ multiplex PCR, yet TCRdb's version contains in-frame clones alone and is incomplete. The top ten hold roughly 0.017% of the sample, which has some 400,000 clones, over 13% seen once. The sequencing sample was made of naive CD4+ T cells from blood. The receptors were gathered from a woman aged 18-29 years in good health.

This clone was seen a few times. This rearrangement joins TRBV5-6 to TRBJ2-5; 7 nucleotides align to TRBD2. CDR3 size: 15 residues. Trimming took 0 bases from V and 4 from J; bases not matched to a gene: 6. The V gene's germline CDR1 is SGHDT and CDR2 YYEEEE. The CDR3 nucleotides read TGTGCCAGCAGCTTGGGCGGGAGATGGTTAGAGACCCAGTACTTC. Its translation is CASSLGGRWLETQYF. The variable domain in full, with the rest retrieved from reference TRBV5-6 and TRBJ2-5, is DAGVTQSPTHLIKTRGQQVTLRCSPKSGHDTVSWYQQALGQGPQFIFQYYEEEERQRGNFPDRFSGHQFPNYSSELNVNALLLGDSALYLCASSLGGRWLETQYFGPGTRLLVL.

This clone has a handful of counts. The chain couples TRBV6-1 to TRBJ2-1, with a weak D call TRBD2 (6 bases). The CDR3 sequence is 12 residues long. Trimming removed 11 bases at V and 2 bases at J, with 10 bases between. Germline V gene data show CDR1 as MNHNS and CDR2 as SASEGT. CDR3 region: CAEEGPYNEQFF. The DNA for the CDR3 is TGTGCCGAGGAGGGCCCCTACAATGAGCAGTTCTTC.

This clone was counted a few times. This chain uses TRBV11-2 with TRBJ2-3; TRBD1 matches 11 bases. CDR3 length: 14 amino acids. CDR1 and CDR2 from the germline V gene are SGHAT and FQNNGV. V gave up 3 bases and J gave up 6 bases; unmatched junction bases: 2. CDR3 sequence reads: CASSLGQGGDTQYF. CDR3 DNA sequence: TGTGCCAGCAGCTTGGGACAGGGGGGGGATACGCAGTATTTT. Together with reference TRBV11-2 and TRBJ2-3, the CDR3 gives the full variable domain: EAGVAQSPRYKIIEKRQSVAFWCNPISGHATLYWYQQILGQGPKLLIQFQNNGVVDDSQLPKDRFSAERLKGVDSTLKIQPAKLEDSAVYLCASSLGQGGDTQYFGPGTRLTVL.

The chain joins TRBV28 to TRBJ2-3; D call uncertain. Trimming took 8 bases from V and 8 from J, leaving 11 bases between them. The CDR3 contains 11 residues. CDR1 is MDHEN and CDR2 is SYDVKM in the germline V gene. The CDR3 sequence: CASERVSTQYF. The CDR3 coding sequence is TGTGCCAGCGAACGAGTTAGTACGCAGTATTTT.

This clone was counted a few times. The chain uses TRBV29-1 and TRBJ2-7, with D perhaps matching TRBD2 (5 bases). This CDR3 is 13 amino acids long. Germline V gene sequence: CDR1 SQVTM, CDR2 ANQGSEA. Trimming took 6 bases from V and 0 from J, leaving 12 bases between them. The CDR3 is CSVQPRASYEQYF. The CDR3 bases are TGCAGCGTCCAACCGAGGGCCTCCTACGAGCAGTACTTC.

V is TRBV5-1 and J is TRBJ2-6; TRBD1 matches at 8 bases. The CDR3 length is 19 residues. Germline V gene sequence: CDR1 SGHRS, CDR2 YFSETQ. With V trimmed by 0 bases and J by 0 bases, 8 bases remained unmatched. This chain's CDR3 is CASSLVFSQGASGANVLTF. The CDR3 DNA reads TGCGCCAGCAGCTTGGTATTTAGTCAGGGGGCCTCTGGGGCCAACGTCCTGACTTTC.

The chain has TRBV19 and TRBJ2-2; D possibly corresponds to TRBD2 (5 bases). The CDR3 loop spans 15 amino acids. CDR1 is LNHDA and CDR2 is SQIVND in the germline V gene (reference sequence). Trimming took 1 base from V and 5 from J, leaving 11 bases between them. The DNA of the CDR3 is TGTGCCAGTAGTATAGGGAGGAGGCAGACCGGGGAGCTGTTTTTT. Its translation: CASSIGRRQTGELFF. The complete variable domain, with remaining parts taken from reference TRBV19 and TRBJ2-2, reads DGGITQSPKYLFRKEGQNVTLSCEQNLNHDAMYWYRQDPGQGLRLIYYSQIVNDFQKGDIAEGYSVSREKKESFPLTVTSAQKNPTAFYLCASSIGRRQTGELFFGEGSRLTVL.

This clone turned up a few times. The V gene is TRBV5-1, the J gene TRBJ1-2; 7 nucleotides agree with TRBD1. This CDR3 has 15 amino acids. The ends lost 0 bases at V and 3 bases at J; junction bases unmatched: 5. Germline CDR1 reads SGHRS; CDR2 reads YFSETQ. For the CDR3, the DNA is TGCGCCAGCAGCTTGGCCAGACAGGGAGACTATGGCTACACCTTC. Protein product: CASSLARQGDYGYTF.

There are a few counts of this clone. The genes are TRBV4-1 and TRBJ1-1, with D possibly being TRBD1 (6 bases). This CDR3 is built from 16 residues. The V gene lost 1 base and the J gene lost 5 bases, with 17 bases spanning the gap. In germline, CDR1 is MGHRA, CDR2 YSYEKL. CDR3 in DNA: TGCGCCAGCAGCCAAGGGGGGCGAGTCGAAGGGACTGAAGCTTTCTTT. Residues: CASSQGGRVEGTEAFF.

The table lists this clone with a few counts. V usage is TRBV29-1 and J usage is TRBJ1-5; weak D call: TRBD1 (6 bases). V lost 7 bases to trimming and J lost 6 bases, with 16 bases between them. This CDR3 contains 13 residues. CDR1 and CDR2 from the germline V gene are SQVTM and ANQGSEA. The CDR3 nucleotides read TGCAGCGCCCGACAGGAAATGGGTCAGCCCCAGCATTTT. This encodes CSARQEMGQPQHF.

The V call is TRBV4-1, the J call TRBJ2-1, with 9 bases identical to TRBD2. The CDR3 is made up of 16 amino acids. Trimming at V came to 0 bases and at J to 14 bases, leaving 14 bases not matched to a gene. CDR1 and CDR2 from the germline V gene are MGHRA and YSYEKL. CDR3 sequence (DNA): TGCGCCAGCAGCCAAGACGCGACTAGCGGAAACCTGCAGGAGTTCTTC. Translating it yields CASSQDATSGNLQEFF.